This TCR beta chain was documented in a study of T cells in Graves' hyperthyroidism and ophthalmopathy. Authors of the study amplified TCR beta CDR3 regions from RNA transcripts. First-round RT-PCR of the TCR CDR3 relied on the HTBI primer set. TCRdb independently ran MiXCR on the multiplex PCR reads; one entry per CDR3 protein. The sample yields 250,000 to 400,000 distinct CDR3 sequences, roughly an eighth seen once. This clonotype was counted a few times. From germline, CDR1 is SNHLY and CDR2 FYNNEI. Trimming shortened V by 5 bases and J by 2 bases, and 7 bases separated the two germline ends. The CDR3 has 13 residues.

Material: blood. The sequence was collected from a woman aged 40 to 49 with Graves' ophthalmopathy. The chain couples TRBV2 to TRBJ1-3; the D is unclear. DNA of the CDR3: TGTGCCAGCAGTATCCTACCTGGAAACACCATATATTTT. Translating it yields CASSILPGNTIYF.